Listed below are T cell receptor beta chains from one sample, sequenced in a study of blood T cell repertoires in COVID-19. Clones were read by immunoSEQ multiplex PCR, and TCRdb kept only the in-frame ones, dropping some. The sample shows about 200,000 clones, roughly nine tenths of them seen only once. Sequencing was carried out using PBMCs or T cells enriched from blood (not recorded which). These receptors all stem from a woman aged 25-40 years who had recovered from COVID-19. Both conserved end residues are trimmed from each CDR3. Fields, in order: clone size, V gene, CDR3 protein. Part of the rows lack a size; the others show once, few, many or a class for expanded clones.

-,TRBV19,ASSYGLAAYEQY
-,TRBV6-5,ATRTGSKTEAF
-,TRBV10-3,AISVRQGVHEQF
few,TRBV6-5,ASSQGPPGELF
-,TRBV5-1,ASSQGVTGANVLT
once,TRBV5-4,ASSPDTPETQY
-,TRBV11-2,ASSLDSGGGFYEQY
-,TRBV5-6,ASSSPGQGPYGYT
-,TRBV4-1,ASSPTTSQGATEAF
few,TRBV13,ASSLGDRDHQPQH
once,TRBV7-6,ASSLAGGRGPEAF
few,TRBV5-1,ASSKDRGENGYT
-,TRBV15,ATSRVRGSKNIQY
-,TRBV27,ASSSLGGRSYEQY
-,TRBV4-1,ASSQEPGDYGYT
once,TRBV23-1,ASRNRNSGAERYNEQF
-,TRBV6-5,ASGMDRNSPLH
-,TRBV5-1,ASSLRQSSTDTQY
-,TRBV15,ATSREGRAPGPLH
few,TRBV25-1,ATESETGENTGELF
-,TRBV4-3,ASSQGIGGEEKLF
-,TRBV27,ASRSWTGKTYYGYT
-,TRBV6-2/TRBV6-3,ASIPRVGGTDTQY
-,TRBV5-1,ASSLGGRGKDEQY
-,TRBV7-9,ASSPQGKNNEQF
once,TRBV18,ASSRAGGTESNEKLF
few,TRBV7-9,ASSISGSSETQY
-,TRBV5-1,ASSLFFRSNTEAF
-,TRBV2,ASSETGTARGSVALNTEAF
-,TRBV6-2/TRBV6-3,ASSYTPEALTTEAF
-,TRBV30,AWSQVSSPLH
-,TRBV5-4,ASSLGGTGINSPLH
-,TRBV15,ATSRSSGGASTDTQY
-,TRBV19,ASSTYRSSYNSPLH
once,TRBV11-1,ASSDRGSNSYEQY
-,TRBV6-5,ASSFDRGHNQPQH
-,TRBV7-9,ASYAPGLDNEQF
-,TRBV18,ASSLRMNTEAF
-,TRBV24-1,ATSDYVAGGLSSYNEQF
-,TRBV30,AWSVRGQMNTEAF
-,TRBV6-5,ASSYSPGPPNYGYT
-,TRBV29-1,SVEGGTENTEAF
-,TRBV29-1,SVDRNTEAF
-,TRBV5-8,ASSLDRVGNQPQH
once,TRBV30,AWSAGAVDEQY
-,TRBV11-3,ASSLVGSSGGKNEQF
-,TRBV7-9,ASSPAGTSSYNEQF
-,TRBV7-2,ASSFGPGESGYT
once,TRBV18,ASSVQGSYNEQF
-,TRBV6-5,ASRAHRGSLGGYT